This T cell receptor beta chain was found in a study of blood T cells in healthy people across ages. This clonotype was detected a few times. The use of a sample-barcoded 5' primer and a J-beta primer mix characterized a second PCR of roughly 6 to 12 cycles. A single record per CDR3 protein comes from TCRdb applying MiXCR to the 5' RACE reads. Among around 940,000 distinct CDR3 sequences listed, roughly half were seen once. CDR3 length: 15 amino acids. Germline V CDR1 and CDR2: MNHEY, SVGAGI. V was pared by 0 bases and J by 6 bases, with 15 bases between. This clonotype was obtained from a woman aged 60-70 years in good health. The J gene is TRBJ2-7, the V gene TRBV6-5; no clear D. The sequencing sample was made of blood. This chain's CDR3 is CASSYSPSRVAEQYF. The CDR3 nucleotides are TGTGCCAGCAGTTACTCCCCAAGTCGGGTCGCCGAGCAGTACTTC.